This is a list of T cell receptor beta chains from one sample in a study of T cells in Graves' hyperthyroidism and ophthalmopathy. MiXCR was run by TCRdb on the multiplex PCR reads, yielding one entry per CDR3 protein. The table has hundreds of thousands of distinct CDR3 sequences, approximately 15% seen once. The sample was blood. The receptor source for this set is a woman younger than 45 with Graves' hyperthyroidism that later progressed to Graves' ophthalmopathy. The CDR3 runs from the conserved cysteine through the conserved F or W. D genes are given only for firm matches. Size is stated for part of the rows, as once, few or many counts, or as a class when the clone is expanded.

TRBV19	13	NA	TRBJ1-5	NA	TGTGCCAGTAGTATCCGGAGGGATCAGCCCCAGCATTTT	CASSIRRDQPQHF
TRBV7-9	14	once	TRBJ1-5	NA	TGTGCCAGCACGGGGGGGGGGAACAATCAGCCCCAGCATTTT	CASTGGGNNQPQHF
TRBV19	16	many	TRBJ1-3	NA	TGTGCCAGTACCGAAGGGACGGCAAACTCTGGAAACACCATATATTTT	CASTEGTANSGNTIYF
TRBV28	13	few	TRBJ1-2	TRBD1	TGTGCCACGCAGTCCGGGACAGGGGGGGGCTACACCTTC	CATQSGTGGGYTF
TRBV28	14	NA	TRBJ2-3	NA	TGTGCCAGCAGTTTACCGGCAGATCAAGATACGCAGTATTTT	CASSLPADQDTQYF
TRBV13	14	few	TRBJ2-2	TRBD1	TGTGCCAGCCGGACAGGAGCGAACACCGGGGAGCTGTTTTTT	CASRTGANTGELFF
TRBV24-1	11	NA	TRBJ2-5	NA	TGTGCCACCAGCGCCCAGGGGACCCAGTACTTC	CATSAQGTQYF
TRBV3-1	16	few	TRBJ1-3	NA	TGTGCCAGCAGCCAAGGTTCCAGGGCGGCTGGAAACACCATATATTTT	CASSQGSRAAGNTIYF
TRBV10-3	14	many	TRBJ2-7	NA	TGTGCCATCAGTGAGTCGTGGACACTTTACGAGCAGTACTTC	CAISESWTLYEQYF
TRBV6-1	15	few	TRBJ1-5	NA	TGTGCCAGCAGTGAACCTGAAAGGACAGATCAGCCCCAGCATTTT	CASSEPERTDQPQHF
TRBV28	15	many	TRBJ2-7	NA	TGTGCCAGCAGACCAACTAGCCCATTACCCTACGAGCAGTACTTC	CASRPTSPLPYEQYF
TRBV28	12	NA	TRBJ2-1	NA	TGTGCCAGCAGTAACCCCAACAATGAGCAGTTCTTC	CASSNPNNEQFF
TRBV7-9	15	NA	TRBJ1-5	NA	TGTTCCAGCAGCGCCCCCGGGGATAGCAATCAGCCCCAGCATTTT	CSSSAPGDSNQPQHF
TRBV6-5	14	NA	TRBJ1-3	NA	TGTGCCAGCAGTTATGACAGCTCTGGAAACACCATATATTTT	CASSYDSSGNTIYF
TRBV3-1	13	many	TRBJ1-2	NA	TGTGCCAGCAGCCAAGAATCGGTCGGTGGCTACACCTTC	CASSQESVGGYTF
TRBV7-2	13	few	TRBJ2-7	TRBD2	TGTGCCAGCACTCACCGGGGGGGTCACGAGCAGTACTTC	CASTHRGGHEQYF
TRBV11-2	13	many	TRBJ2-7	NA	TGTGCCAGCAGGCTACCTCCGTGGGAGGAGCAGTACTTC	CASRLPPWEEQYF
TRBV6-1	13	few	TRBJ1-2	NA	TGTGCCCGCAGTATCACAGCTAACTATGGCTACACCTTC	CARSITANYGYTF
TRBV6-5	15	once	TRBJ2-3	NA	TGTGCCAGCAGTTACGGAGGGGGCAGGGCAGATATGCAGTATTTT	CASSYGGGRADMQYF
TRBV4-1	16	NA	TRBJ2-3	NA	TGCGCCAGCAGCCCCGGGGGGCGGGAGTTGACAGATACGCAGTATTTT	CASSPGGRELTDTQYF
TRBV6-1	14	many	TRBJ2-3	TRBD2	TGTGCCAGCAGAGGGCGGGAGATCTCAGATACGCAGTATTTT	CASRGREISDTQYF
TRBV12-3/TRBV12-4	14	many	TRBJ2-1	NA	TGTGCCAGCAGTTTAGGGCACCAATCCAATGAGCAGTTCTTC	CASSLGHQSNEQFF
TRBV3-1	18	NA	TRBJ2-7	TRBD2	TGTGCCAGCAGCCAATTATTAGGGGCTAGCGGGGGGATATACGAGCAGTACTTC	CASSQLLGASGGIYEQYF
TRBV29-1	13	many	TRBJ1-1	NA	TGCAGCACCCGCGTCGGGGGCAACACTGAAGCTTTCTTT	CSTRVGGNTEAFF
TRBV13	13	many	TRBJ2-7	NA	TGTGCCAGCAGCCAGGTGGGGTCTAACGAGCAGTACTTC	CASSQVGSNEQYF
TRBV3-1	15	many	TRBJ1-4	NA	TGTGCCAGCAGCCTTTTCGTGGGGCCTGGAGAAAAACTGTTTTTT	CASSLFVGPGEKLFF
TRBV12-3/TRBV12-4	16	many	TRBJ2-2	TRBD2	TGTGCCAGCAGTTTGGGGGAGGGCCCGAACACCGGGGAGCTGTTTTTT	CASSLGEGPNTGELFF
TRBV30	13	many	TRBJ2-7	NA	TGTGCCTGGAGTCAAGACGGAGGGTACGAGCAGTACTTC	CAWSQDGGYEQYF
TRBV27	15	many	TRBJ2-1	NA	TGTGCCAGCAGTTCCCCCGGCCGGGCCGCCCATGAGCAGTTCTTC	CASSSPGRAAHEQFF
TRBV6-1	13	many	TRBJ1-5	NA	TGTGCCAGCGGGCCCAACGGCAATCAGCCCCAGCATTTT	CASGPNGNQPQHF
TRBV24-1	14	many	TRBJ1-4	NA	TGTGCCACCAGTGCTAGCGCAACTAATGAAAAACTGTTTTTT	CATSASATNEKLFF
TRBV3-1	16	NA	TRBJ1-2	TRBD1	TGTGCCAGCAGCTTCGGACAGGGTGGCCCCTTATATGGCTACACCTTC	CASSFGQGGPLYGYTF
TRBV27	17	NA	TRBJ2-2	TRBD2	TGTGCCAGCAGTCCCAGACTAGCGGGAGGGCCCATCGGGGAGCTGTTTTTT	CASSPRLAGGPIGELFF
TRBV5-1	15	NA	TRBJ1-1	TRBD1	TGCGCCAGCAGCAAAGGGACAGGGCCGAACACTGAAGCTTTCTTT	CASSKGTGPNTEAFF
TRBV29-1	13	many	TRBJ1-1	NA	TGCAGCGTTGAAGGACACTTGAACACTGAAGCTTTCTTT	CSVEGHLNTEAFF
TRBV18	15	many	TRBJ1-1	TRBD1	TGTGCCAGCTCACCACAAACAGGGGGTGGCACTGAAGCTTTCTTT	CASSPQTGGGTEAFF
TRBV6-1	12	many	TRBJ2-7	NA	TGTGCCAGCAGTAACCGGGGATACGAGCAGTACTTC	CASSNRGYEQYF
TRBV7-8	14	many	TRBJ2-3	NA	TGTGCCAGCAGCTTGGACTTTCGCACAGATACGCAGTATTTT	CASSLDFRTDTQYF
TRBV27	17	many	TRBJ1-5	TRBD1	TGTGCCAGCAGTCCTTTTAGAGGGGGCGAAGGCAATCAGCCCCAGCATTTT	CASSPFRGGEGNQPQHF
TRBV28	15	NA	TRBJ1-1	NA	TGTGCCAGCACCACTGCTGGGGTTGGGAACACTGAAGCTTTCTTT	CASTTAGVGNTEAFF
TRBV6-1	13	NA	TRBJ1-1	TRBD1	TGTGCCAGCAGTCGTCAGGGACAGACTGAAGCTTTCTTT	CASSRQGQTEAFF
TRBV29-1	14	few	TRBJ2-1	TRBD2	TGCAGCGTTCGGACTAGCCACTCCTACAATGAGCAGTTCTTC	CSVRTSHSYNEQFF
TRBV3-1	16	many	TRBJ2-5	NA	TGTGCCAGCAGCCAAGAGGGGCAGGGGCCGTGCGAGACCCAGTACTTC	CASSQEGQGPCETQYF
TRBV7-2	15	NA	TRBJ2-3	NA	TGTGCCAGCAGCCTTACACCGTCCGTAACAGATACGCAGTATTTT	CASSLTPSVTDTQYF
TRBV5-1	14	NA	TRBJ2-5	TRBD2	TGCGCCAGCAGCGTCAGGCGGGAGTTCGAGACCCAGTACTTC	CASSVRREFETQYF
TRBV5-6	14	NA	TRBJ2-7	TRBD1	TGTGCCAGCAATTTACAGGGGAGAAGCTACGAGCAGTACTTC	CASNLQGRSYEQYF
TRBV3-1	15	many	TRBJ1-1	TRBD1	TGTGCCAGCAGCCAAGTTAGACAGGGGGACACTGAAGCTTTCTTT	CASSQVRQGDTEAFF
TRBV6-2/TRBV6-3	11	few	TRBJ1-1	NA	TGTGCCTGTCTACGGGGCACTGAAGCTTTCTTT	CACLRGTEAFF